The 20 T cell receptor beta chains below come from one sample, sequenced in a study of blood T cell repertoires in COVID-19. Assay: immunoSEQ multiplex PCR; the TCRdb copy retains only in-frame clones and omits some. The sample lists 250,000 or so clones, less than 90% occurring once. Sequencing was performed on peripheral blood. The receptor set was obtained from a woman in her 40s who had recovered from COVID-19.

The chain carries TRBV6-5 and TRBJ1-2; D may be TRBD1 (6 bases). The CDR3 consists of 14 residues. Germline assignment: CDR1 MNHEY and CDR2 SVGAGI. Trimming removed 5 bases from V and 7 bases from J, with 17 bases in between. The CDR3 here is CASSTQGKSAGYTF. CDR3 bases: TGTGCCAGCAGTACCCAGGGGAAAAGCGCTGGCTACACCTTC.

The chain is built from TRBV2 and TRBJ1-1, with a weak D call TRBD1 (5 bases). Germline CDR1 is SNHLY and CDR2 is FYNNEI. The ends were cut back, 0 bases at V and 12 bases at J, with 14 bases in the middle. The CDR3 runs to 13 residues. The CDR3 here is CASSEATGTRSFF. CDR3 nucleotides: TGTGCCAGCAGTGAAGCAACCGGGACTAGGTCTTTCTTT.

V usage is TRBV4-1 and J usage is TRBJ1-1; the match to TRBD1 covers 9 bases. V lost 6 bases to trimming and J lost 1 base; unmatched junction nucleotides: 6. This CDR3 region has 15 residues. Germline V gene sequence: CDR1 MGHRA, CDR2 YSYEKL. The DNA of the CDR3 is TGCGCCAGCAGTAAGGGACAGGGCCCGAACACTGAAGCTTTCTTT. This encodes CASSKGQGPNTEAFF.

This clone was seen just once. V gene TRBV7-9 combines with J gene TRBJ1-6; TRBD1 aligns across 7 bases. The CDR3 totals 14 residues. J lost 7 bases, V lost 4 bases, and 4 bases had no gene match. The germline V gene has CDR1 SEHNR and CDR2 FQNEAQ (reference sequence). CDR3 residues: CASSWDSWNSPLHF. CDR3 sequence (DNA): TGTGCCAGCAGCTGGGACAGTTGGAATTCACCCCTCCACTTT.

The sample holds one count of this clone. This chain joins TRBV7-9 and TRBJ2-1; the match to TRBD2 covers 10 bases. V shed 7 bases and J 2 bases; nucleotides not matched to a gene: 5. In germline, CDR1 is SEHNR, CDR2 FQNEAQ (reference sequence). The CDR3 totals 15 residues. CDR3 in amino acids: CASTPSGGAYNEQFF. For the CDR3, the DNA is TGTGCCAGCACTCCAAGCGGGGGGGCCTACAATGAGCAGTTCTTC.

V is TRBV19 and J is TRBJ2-1; D unclear. Trimming stripped 5 bases from V and 4 bases from J, with 15 bases between. This CDR3 has 15 amino acids. Germline V gene data show CDR1 as LNHDA and CDR2 as SQIVND (reference sequence). The CDR3 sequence is CASSPQPTGYNEQFF. For the CDR3, the DNA is TGTGCCAGTAGTCCACAGCCAACCGGATACAATGAGCAGTTCTTC. Filled out from reference TRBV19 and TRBJ2-1, the complete variable domain reads DGGITQSPKYLFRKEGQNVTLSCEQNLNHDAMYWYRQDPGQGLRLIYYSQIVNDFQKGDIAEGYSVSREKKESFPLTVTSAQKNPTAFYLCASSPQPTGYNEQFFGPGTRLTVL.

This clone showed up just once. This chain joins TRBV2 and TRBJ1-6, with D unclear. With 7 bases removed from V and 5 bases from J, the gap between germline ends came to 6 bases. This CDR3 spans 12 amino acids. CDR1 SNHLY and CDR2 FYNNEI come from the germline V gene. The CDR3 loop is CASMADNSPLHF. CDR3 bases: TGTGCCAGCATGGCAGATAATTCACCCCTCCACTTT.

The rearrangement links TRBV28 to TRBJ2-7, with D possibly matching TRBD1 (6 bases). V shed 3 bases and J shed 3 bases, with 9 bases lying between them. CDR3 length: 13 residues. Per the germline V gene, CDR1 is MDHEN and CDR2 is SYDVKM. CDR3: CASSLGQLYEQYF. In DNA, the CDR3 is TGTGCCAGCAGTTTGGGACAACTCTACGAGCAGTACTTC.

The chain has TRBV10-3 and TRBJ2-7, with TRBD1 identical over 9 bases. Germline V gene data show CDR1 as ENHRY and CDR2 as SYGVKD. V dropped 6 bases and J dropped 0; count of bases not matched to a gene: 9. The CDR3 totals 16 residues. The CDR3 reads CAISRDRVFTSYEQYF. CDR3 in DNA: TGTGCCATCAGCAGGGACAGGGTTTTTACCTCCTACGAGCAGTACTTC.

The CDR3 sequence is CASSLLGQGPDTQYF. In nucleotides, the CDR3 is TGCGCCAGCAGCTTGTTGGGACAGGGACCAGATACGCAGTATTTT. The rearrangement joins TRBV5-1 to TRBJ2-3; 9 bases are a match to TRBD1. Germline loops: CDR1 SGHRS, CDR2 YFSETQ. The V gene end was trimmed by 1 base and the J gene end by 4 bases; junction bases not matched to a gene: 4. CDR3 size: 15 residues.

The gene calls are TRBV19 and TRBJ1-6, with TRBD1 identical over 7 bases. The trim removed 0 bases at V and 8 bases at J, leaving 13 bases unmatched. Germline-derived CDR1 and CDR2 are LNHDA and SQIVND (reference sequence). The CDR3 is 18 residues long. CDR3 DNA sequence: TGTGCCAGTAGTATAGATCTAACAGGGGTTTCGAACTATTCACCCCTCCACTTT. Amino acid sequence: CASSIDLTGVSNYSPLHF.

V and J are TRBV29-1 and TRBJ2-7; TRBD1 matches at 8 bases. The CDR3 has 14 amino acids. Trimming at V came to 4 bases and at J to 0 bases, leaving 5 bases not matched to a gene. CDR1 and CDR2 (germline): SQVTM, ANQGSEA. CDR3 DNA: TGCAGCGTTGCCTGGACAGGGAGCTCCTACGAGCAGTACTTC. The encoded protein is CSVAWTGSSYEQYF.

This chain connects TRBV7-9 to TRBJ1-2; 7 positions match TRBD1. CDR3 length: 16 residues. Germline V gene lookup returns CDR1 SEHNR and CDR2 FQNEAQ (reference sequence). Unmatched junction bases numbered 16, after V lost 4 bases and J lost 8 bases. The CDR3 is CASSSSLTGRLRGYTF. Written as DNA, the CDR3 is TGTGCCAGCAGCTCCTCGTTGACAGGGAGGTTGAGGGGCTACACCTTC.

The chain joins TRBV5-1 to TRBJ1-4, with 7 bases aligning to TRBD1. CDR1 is SGHRS, CDR2 YFSETQ, per germline. This CDR3 has 15 residues. Trimming removed 5 bases from V and 5 bases from J; junction bases left unmatched: 9. The CDR3 spells CASSGGGTENEKLFF. CDR3 coding DNA: TGCGCCAGCAGTGGTGGTGGGACAGAGAATGAAAAACTGTTTTTT.

There are a few counts of this clone. The CDR3 sequence: CASSVAGKSPLHF. In DNA, the CDR3 is TGTGCCAGCAGCGTAGCAGGGAAATCACCCCTCCACTTT. The gene calls are TRBV9 and TRBJ1-6; tentative D call: TRBD1 (5 bases). V was clipped by 0 bases and J by 10 bases, with 8 bases between them. Germline V lookup: CDR1 SGDLS, CDR2 YYNGEE. CDR3 size: 13 residues.

The chain carries TRBV11-2 and TRBJ1-1, with D possibly matching TRBD1 (6 bases). Germline-derived CDR1 and CDR2 are SGHAT and FQNNGV. Trimming shortened V by 5 bases and J by 5 bases, and 18 bases separated the two germline ends. This CDR3 spans 15 amino acids. CDR3 DNA: TGTGCCAGCAGCCCCACCGGGGGGGGCCGTACTGAAGCTTTCTTT. Amino acid sequence: CASSPTGGGRTEAFF.

This chain links TRBV28 with TRBJ2-5; 8 bases are shared with TRBD1. Trimming cost V 3 bases and J 4 bases; bases outside gene matches: 7. Germline-derived CDR1 and CDR2 are MDHEN and SYDVKM. The CDR3 extends over 15 amino acids. The CDR3 reads CASSFQGAVGETQYF. In DNA form, the CDR3 reads TGTGCCAGCAGTTTCCAGGGGGCAGTAGGAGAGACCCAGTACTTC.

J is TRBJ2-2 and V is TRBV30; perhaps TRBD1 as D (6 bases). Germline V gene sequence: CDR1 GTSNPN, CDR2 SVGIG (reference sequence). The CDR3 runs to 14 residues. V was shortened by 1 base and J by 1 base, with 7 bases between the two germline ends. For the CDR3, the DNA is TGTGCCTGGAGTGGGACAGTGAACACCGGGGAGCTGTTTTTT. This translates into CAWSGTVNTGELFF.

The chain links TRBV4-1 to TRBJ1-2; TRBD1 matches at 9 bases. The J segment lost 5 bases and the V segment lost 4 bases, leaving 20 bases of the junction unmatched. The V gene's germline CDR1 is MGHRA and CDR2 YSYEKL. There are 19 residues in the CDR3. The CDR3 region is CASSRKRATGGAWSYGYTF. In nucleotides, the CDR3 is TGCGCCAGCAGCCGAAAAAGGGCCACAGGGGGCGCGTGGTCATATGGCTACACCTTC.

The chain couples TRBV27 to TRBJ2-3; D remains unclear. Germline V gene data show CDR1 as MNHEY and CDR2 as SMNVEV (reference sequence). Trimming took 4 bases from V and 1 from J, leaving 15 bases between them. The CDR3 is 16 residues long. This CDR3 reads CASSSQVVYGTDTQYF. The CDR3 nucleotides read TGTGCCAGCAGTTCCCAGGTGGTATATGGCACAGATACGCAGTATTTT.